A single sample is the source of the 26 T cell receptor beta chains below, sequenced in a study of blood T cell repertoires in COVID-19. The data were produced by immunoSEQ multiplex PCR, yet TCRdb's version contains in-frame clones alone and is incomplete. The table shows approximately 200,000 clones, with roughly 81% occurring only once. Sequencing input: peripheral blood. These receptors came from an elderly woman with COVID-19, enrolled during active disease.

This clone has a handful of counts. The genes are TRBV29-1 and TRBJ2-7; 12 nucleotides agree with TRBD2. This CDR3 is built from 14 residues. Trimming took 4 bases from V and 2 from J; bases not matched to a gene: 3. Germline assignment: CDR1 SQVTM and CDR2 ANQGSEA. CDR3 sequence (DNA): TGCAGCGTTGGACTAGCGGGGGCCGCCTACGAGCAGTACTTC. Protein product: CSVGLAGAAYEQYF.

This chain uses TRBV10-3 with TRBJ2-7; maybe TRBD1 (6 bases). The CDR3 loop spans 14 amino acids. The V end lost 2 bases, the J end lost 4 bases, and 12 bases lay between the germline ends. Per germline, CDR1 ENHRY and CDR2 SYGVKD. The CDR3 sequence is CAISERATGYEQYF. Here the CDR3 DNA reads TGTGCCATCAGTGAGCGCGCGACAGGTTACGAGCAGTACTTC.

V and J are TRBV11-3 and TRBJ1-2; D call uncertain. Trimming removed 5 bases from V and 1 base from J, with 11 bases in between. Germline CDR1 SGHNT, CDR2 YENEEA. The CDR3 is 14 residues long. The CDR3 here is CASSPGPFNYGYTF. CDR3 DNA sequence: TGTGCCAGCAGCCCTGGGCCTTTTAACTATGGCTACACCTTC.

This sequence joins TRBV12-3 or TRBV12-4 and TRBJ1-2; D is perhaps TRBD1 (5 bases). The CDR3 has 13 amino acids. V lost 5 bases to trimming and J lost 2 bases, with 9 bases between them. The DNA of the CDR3 is TGTGCCAGCAGTCGGAACAGGAACTATGGCTACACCTTC. Translated, it gives CASSRNRNYGYTF.

This clone was found a few times. The chain has TRBV10-3 and TRBJ2-7, with TRBD2 matching 10 bases. Germline assignment: CDR1 ENHRY and CDR2 SYGVKD. The CDR3 consists of 15 residues. V was clipped by 0 bases and J by 6 bases; unmatched bases: 5. The CDR3 protein is CAISESIGLAAEQYF. CDR3 nucleotide sequence: TGTGCCATCAGTGAGTCCATCGGACTAGCGGCCGAGCAGTACTTC.

This clone was seen a single time. The chain links TRBV29-1 to TRBJ2-3, with 7 bases fitting TRBD2. V lost 3 bases to trimming and J lost 3 bases; unmatched junction nucleotides: 9. The CDR3 length is 15 residues. CDR1 is SQVTM, CDR2 ANQGSEA, per germline. Here the CDR3 DNA reads TGCAGCGTTGATGGGGGGGACTCTAATACAGATACGCAGTATTTT. Residues: CSVDGGDSNTDTQYF.

V and J are TRBV11-3 and TRBJ2-1; the D gene is possibly TRBD2 (6 bases). Trimming cost V 4 bases and J 0 bases, with 10 bases left between them. The V gene's germline CDR1 is SGHNT and CDR2 YENEEA. The CDR3 contains 15 residues. The CDR3 loop reads CASSWDLSSYNEQFF. DNA of the CDR3: TGTGCCAGCAGCTGGGACTTGAGCTCCTACAATGAGCAGTTCTTC.

J is TRBJ2-5 and V is TRBV5-1; 10 bases fit TRBD2. CDR3 size: 14 residues. V was pared by 6 bases and J by 3 bases, with 5 bases of the junction left unmatched. Per germline, CDR1 SGHRS and CDR2 YFSETQ. In nucleotides, the CDR3 is TGCGCCAGCAAGGTAGCGGGAGGCGAAGAGACCCAGTACTTC. It codes for CASKVAGGEETQYF.

The chain employs TRBV7-9 and TRBJ2-3; D remains ambiguous. Trimming removed 5 bases from V and 2 bases from J, with 14 bases in between. The germline V gene has CDR1 SEHNR and CDR2 FQNEAQ (reference sequence). CDR3 length equals 15 residues. CDR3 amino acids: CASSARLESTDTQYF. CDR3 coding DNA: TGTGCCAGCAGCGCTAGACTGGAATCCACAGATACGCAGTATTTT.

The rearrangement uses TRBV5-4 and TRBJ2-1; a weak D match, TRBD1 (5 bases). Trimming left V 0 bases short and J 8 bases short, with 15 bases between. CDR3 length equals 15 residues. CDR1 and CDR2 (germline): SGHNT, YYREEE (reference sequence). The CDR3, as DNA: TGTGCCAGCAGCTTGGGGGGCCAGCGTCTGGATGAGCAGTTCTTC. It specifies CASSLGGQRLDEQFF.

In this sample, this clone turned up a few times. This specimen includes other DNA sequences encoding the same CDR3. CDR3: CASSVGDYGYTF. CDR3 coding DNA: TGTGCCAGCAGTGTCGGGGACTATGGCTACACCTTC. The V gene is TRBV2, the J gene TRBJ1-2; D unresolved. Germline V gives CDR1 SNHLY, CDR2 FYNNEI. Trimming stripped 4 bases from V and 3 bases from J, with 6 bases between. This CDR3 spans 12 amino acids. The full variable domain, in which reference TRBV2 and TRBJ1-2 provide the parts outside the CDR3, is EPEVTQTPSHQVTQMGQEVILRCVPISNHLYFYWYRQILGQKVEFLVSFYNNEISEKSEIFDDQFSVERPDGSNFTLKIRSTKLEDSAMYFCASSVGDYGYTFGSGTRLTVV.

In this sample, this clone turned up once. The chain has TRBV19 and TRBJ2-3; 7 positions agree with TRBD1. This CDR3 is built from 18 residues. With V trimmed by 5 bases and J by 1 base, 15 bases remained unmatched. Per germline, CDR1 LNHDA and CDR2 SQIVND (reference sequence). CDR3 in amino acids: CASSLRTGALYGTDTQYF. The CDR3 coding sequence is TGTGCCAGTAGTCTCAGGACAGGAGCGCTATATGGCACAGATACGCAGTATTTT.

This clone was observed a handful of times. This chain joins TRBV2 and TRBJ1-5, with 8 positions matching TRBD1. The V and J ends lost 7 bases and 3 bases, in that order; junction bases with no gene match: 2. The germline V gene encodes CDR1 SNHLY and CDR2 FYNNEI. CDR3 length: 13 amino acids. The CDR3 nucleotides read TGTGCCAGCACAGGGGGCCACAATCAGCCCCAGCATTTT. Residues: CASTGGHNQPQHF.

CDR3 region: CASSQGGGEEKLFF. In nucleotides, the CDR3 is TGTGCCAGCAGCCAAGGAGGAGGGGAGGAAAAACTGTTTTTT. The genes are TRBV3-1 (or the pseudogene TRBV3-2) and TRBJ1-4; possible D gene TRBD1, 5 bases. V was pared by 1 base and J by 8 bases, with 11 bases between. Germline CDR1 LGHDT, CDR2 YNNKEL (reference sequence). This CDR3 region has 14 residues.

This clone was observed a single time. J is TRBJ1-2 and V is TRBV2, with D maybe TRBD1 (6 bases). Germline CDR1 is SNHLY and CDR2 is FYNNEI. V gave up 6 bases and J gave up 5 bases, with 22 bases separating them. The CDR3 length is 16 residues. The CDR3 bases are TGTGCCAGCAGCTTTACGGGACACCACGATTCTTATGGCTACACCTTC. Protein product: CASSFTGHHDSYGYTF.

This chain uses TRBV4-3 with TRBJ2-1, with D possibly being TRBD1 (6 bases). V lost 0 bases and J lost 9, with 12 bases in between. Germline assignment: CDR1 LGHNA and CDR2 YSLEER. CDR3 length equals 14 residues. CDR3 sequence: CASSQDLGQLEQFF. CDR3 DNA sequence: TGCGCCAGCAGCCAAGATCTCGGACAGCTTGAGCAGTTCTTC.

The chain recombines TRBV7-2 with TRBJ2-1; maybe TRBD2 (5 bases). This CDR3 contains 17 residues. Germline-derived CDR1 and CDR2 are SGHTA and FQGNSA. The V gene lost 1 base and the J gene lost 8 bases, with 21 bases spanning the gap. The CDR3 coding sequence is TGTGCCAGCAGCTTAGTGGGCAGCGCCGGGATGGGTTATGAGCAGTTCTTC. Residues: CASSLVGSAGMGYEQFF.

This chain joins TRBV18 and TRBJ1-4; the D gene is possibly TRBD1 (5 bases). Trimming took off 2 bases at V and 5 bases at J, with 12 bases between the two ends. The germline CDR1 and CDR2 sequences are KGHSH and LQKENI. The CDR3 length is 15 residues. As DNA, the CDR3 is TGTGCCAGCTCACCAGACAGCAGACAGAATGAAAAACTGTTTTTT. Translating gives CASSPDSRQNEKLFF.

In the case of this clone: This same CDR3 is encoded by further DNA sequences in the sample. The chain combines TRBV15 with TRBJ2-7; maybe TRBD2 (6 bases). Germline loops: CDR1 LNHNV, CDR2 YYDKDF (reference sequence). The CDR3 totals 15 residues. Trimming left V 3 bases short and J 2 bases short, with 14 bases between. The CDR3: CATSRDRGTAYEQYF. The CDR3 region has the DNA TGTGCCACCAGCAGGGACCGCGGGACCGCCTACGAGCAGTACTTC. The full variable domain, rest sourced from reference TRBV15 and TRBJ2-7, is DAMVIQNPRYQVTQFGKPVTLSCSQTLNHNVMYWYQQKSSQAPKLLFHYYDKDFNNEADTPDNFQSRRPNTSFCFLDIRSPGLGDTAMYLCATSRDRGTAYEQYFGPGTRLTVT.

The chain joins TRBV19 to TRBJ2-3; D call uncertain. The germline gives CDR1 LNHDA, CDR2 SQIVND (reference sequence). This CDR3 is 13 amino acids long. Trimming stripped 5 bases from V and 2 bases from J, with 8 bases between. CDR3 sequence reads: CASSSQATDTQYF. CDR3 sequence (DNA): TGTGCCAGTAGTTCCCAGGCCACAGATACGCAGTATTTT.

The rearrangement uses TRBV7-2 and TRBJ2-1; 13 positions match TRBD2. J was trimmed by 8 bases and V by 3 bases; bases with no gene match: 7. CDR1 is SGHTA, CDR2 FQGNSA, per germline. The CDR3 sequence is 16 residues long. CDR3 region: CASSLTGTSGTYEQFF. The DNA of the CDR3 is TGTGCCAGCAGCTTGACCGGGACTAGCGGGACCTATGAGCAGTTCTTC.

V is TRBV7-2 and J is TRBJ1-4; 8 bases map to TRBD1. There are 14 residues in the CDR3. J was trimmed by 8 bases and V by 4 bases; bases with no gene match: 6. CDR1 is SGHTA, CDR2 FQGNSA, per germline. CDR3 in amino acids: CASSSDRGPEKLFF. Written as DNA, the CDR3 is TGTGCCAGCAGCTCCGACAGGGGCCCCGAAAAACTGTTTTTT.

The V call is TRBV7-8, the J call TRBJ1-6; D may be TRBD1 (6 bases). Germline CDR1 and CDR2: SGHVS and FQNEAQ. The germline V and J ends were trimmed by 0 bases and 7 bases, with 16 bases remaining between them. The CDR3 sequence is 17 residues long. CDR3 sequence (DNA): TGTGCCAGCAGCTTAGCCGCTCCGGGGCAGGGGAATTCACCCCTCCACTTT. Translated: CASSLAAPGQGNSPLHF.

The chain is built from TRBV24-1 and TRBJ1-6, with unresolved D. The CDR3 has 15 amino acids. V lost 8 bases and J 1 base, leaving 11 bases between the germline ends. Germline CDR1 and CDR2: KGHDR and SFDVKD. CDR3 sequence reads: CATTFRWSYNSPLHF. The CDR3, as DNA: TGTGCCACCACCTTCAGATGGTCCTATAATTCACCCCTCCACTTT.

This chain joins TRBV28 and TRBJ2-1; no definite D call. Between the trimmed V and J ends, which lost 3 bases and 2 bases, there was a span of 8 bases. Germline CDR1 reads MDHEN; CDR2 reads SYDVKM. The CDR3 loop spans 14 amino acids. CDR3 protein: CASSLFGAYNEQFF. The CDR3 coding sequence is TGTGCCAGCAGTTTGTTCGGAGCCTACAATGAGCAGTTCTTC.

The V call is TRBV12-2, the J call TRBJ1-3. TRBV12-2 is a documented pseudogene. This CDR3 region has 8 residues. The CDR3 DNA reads TGTGCAAGTCGCTTAGCCCTTTTT. This sequence encodes CASRLALF.